This T cell receptor beta chain was documented in a study of graft-versus-host responses after intestinal transplantation. Looking at the study overall: Transplant types were multivisceral, liver-intestinal, or isolated intestinal. Each patient got anti-thymocyte globulin induction, then tacrolimus and steroids for approximately 3 years.

As concerns this clone: No antigen is known for it. At one of its ends the junction is not consistent with the germline gene, which may arise from a read error. Other DNA sequences from this sample encode an identical CDR3 as well.

The repertoire was sequenced with immunoSEQ multiplex PCR; TCRdb's copy has only in-frame clones and lacks some. In the table there are more than 100,000 clones, around 93% of which are singletons. This CDR3 is built from 16 residues. Germline CDR1 and CDR2: KGHSH and LQKENI. The rearrangement uses TRBV18 and TRBJ2-7; 11 bases are a match to TRBD2. The receptor's source is a human donor who received an intestinal transplant. The sample here was unstimulated CD4+ T cells sorted from spleen or lymph node cells, taken before intestinal transplant. The CDR3 loop is CASSPRSGGAVYEQYF. CDR3 DNA sequence: TGCGCCAGCTCACCACGTAGCGGGGGGGCTGTGTACGAGCAGTACTTC.